This TCR beta chain was observed in a study of shared clonotypes between healthy human individuals. Libraries were prepared by immunoSEQ multiplex PCR; TCRdb keeps only in-frame clonotypes and omits some of them. This sample has hundreds of thousands of clones, with roughly 97% found just once. CDR1 is SGHRS and CDR2 is YFSETQ in the germline V gene. The CDR3 totals 15 residues. CD4+ cells underwent separation, giving CD45RA+ naive and CD45RA-negative memory subsets. The chain recombines TRBV5-1 with TRBJ2-5; 9 nucleotides match TRBD1. The closer fit of TRBJ2-7 to the DNA end suggests the J call may be wrong. The sequenced sample consisted of naive CD4+ T cells sorted from blood. Subset of the sample: CD45RA+ positively selected. This receptor was taken from a woman aged 30 to 39 in good health. The CDR3, as DNA: TGCGCCAGCAGCCTGGCCGGGACAGGGTTATACGAGCAGTACTTC. Residues: CASSLAGTGLYEQYF.